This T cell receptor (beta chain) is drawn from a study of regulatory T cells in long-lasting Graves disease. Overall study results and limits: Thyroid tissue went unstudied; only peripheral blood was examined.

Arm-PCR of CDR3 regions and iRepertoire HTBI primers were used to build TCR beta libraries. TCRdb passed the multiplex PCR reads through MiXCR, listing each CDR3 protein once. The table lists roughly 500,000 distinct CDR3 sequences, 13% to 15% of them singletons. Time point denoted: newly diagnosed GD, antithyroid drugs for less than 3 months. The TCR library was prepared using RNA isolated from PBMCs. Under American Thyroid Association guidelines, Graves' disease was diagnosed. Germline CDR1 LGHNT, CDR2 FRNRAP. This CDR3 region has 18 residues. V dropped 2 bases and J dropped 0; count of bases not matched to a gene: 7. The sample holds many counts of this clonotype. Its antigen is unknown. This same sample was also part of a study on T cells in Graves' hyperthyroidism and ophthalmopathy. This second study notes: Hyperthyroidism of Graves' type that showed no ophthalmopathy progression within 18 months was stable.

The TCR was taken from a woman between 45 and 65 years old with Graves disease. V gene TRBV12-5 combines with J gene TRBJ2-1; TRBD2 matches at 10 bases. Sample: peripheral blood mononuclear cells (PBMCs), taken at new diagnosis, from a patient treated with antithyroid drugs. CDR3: CASGLSSGRPFSYNEQFF. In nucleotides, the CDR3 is TGTGCTAGTGGTTTGAGTAGCGGGAGGCCGTTCTCCTACAATGAGCAGTTCTTC.